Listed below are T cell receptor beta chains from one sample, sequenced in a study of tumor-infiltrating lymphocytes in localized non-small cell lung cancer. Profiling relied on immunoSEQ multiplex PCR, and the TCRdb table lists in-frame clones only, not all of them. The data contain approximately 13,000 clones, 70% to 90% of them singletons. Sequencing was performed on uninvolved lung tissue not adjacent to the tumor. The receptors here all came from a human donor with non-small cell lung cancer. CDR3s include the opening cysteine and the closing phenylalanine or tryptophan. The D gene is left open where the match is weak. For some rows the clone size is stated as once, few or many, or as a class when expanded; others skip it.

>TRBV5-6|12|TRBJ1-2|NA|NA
CASSFTGYGYTF
TGTGCCAGCAGCTTCACAGGCTATGGCTACACCTTC
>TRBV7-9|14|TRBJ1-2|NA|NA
CASSEEKGFYGYTF
TGTGCCAGCAGCGAAGAGAAGGGCTTCTATGGCTACACCTTC
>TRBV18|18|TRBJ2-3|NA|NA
CASSPIKGPDPLTDTQYF
TGTGCCAGCTCACCCATTAAGGGGCCCGATCCCCTCACAGATACGCAGTATTTT
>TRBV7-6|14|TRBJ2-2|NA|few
CASSPGHNTGELFF
TGTGCCAGCAGCCCGGGACACAACACCGGGGAGCTGTTTTTT
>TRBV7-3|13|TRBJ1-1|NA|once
CASSLSSNTEAFF
TGTGCCAGCAGCTTAAGTTCCAACACTGAAGCTTTCTTT
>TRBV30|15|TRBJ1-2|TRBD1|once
CAWRHQDRLGYGYTF
TGTGCCTGGAGACATCAGGACAGGCTTGGCTATGGCTACACCTTC
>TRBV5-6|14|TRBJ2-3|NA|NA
CASSPGYGTDTQYF
TGTGCCAGCAGCCCCGGTTATGGCACAGATACGCAGTATTTT
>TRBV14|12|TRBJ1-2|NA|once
CASSPGSYGYTF
TGTGCCAGCAGCCCAGGGAGCTATGGCTACACCTTC
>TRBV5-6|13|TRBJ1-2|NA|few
CASTTTNLWGYTF
TGTGCCAGCACCACTACTAACTTGTGGGGCTACACCTTC
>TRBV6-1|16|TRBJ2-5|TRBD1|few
CASSATSGTGEETQYF
TGTGCCAGCAGTGCCACTTCCGGGACAGGGGAAGAGACCCAGTACTTC
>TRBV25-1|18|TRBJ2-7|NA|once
CARTNYGDAGVESYEQYF
TGTGCCAGGACAAACTACGGGGACGCAGGGGTGGAGTCCTACGAGCAGTACTTC
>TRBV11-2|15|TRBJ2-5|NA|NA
CASSLEFQNRETQYF
TGTGCCAGCAGCTTAGAATTTCAGAATCGGGAGACCCAGTACTTC
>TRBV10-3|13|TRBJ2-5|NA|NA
CAISERPGETQYF
TGTGCCATCAGTGAGCGGCCGGGAGAGACCCAGTACTTC
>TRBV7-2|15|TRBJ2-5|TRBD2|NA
CASSPTGGGKRTQYF
TGTGCCAGCAGCCCAACCGGGGGGGGGAAAAGAACCCAGTACTTC
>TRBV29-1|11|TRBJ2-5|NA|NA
CSVEAGETQYF
TGCAGCGTTGAGGCTGGAGAGACCCAGTACTTC
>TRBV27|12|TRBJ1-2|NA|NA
CASSLTGFGYTF
TGTGCCAGCAGTTTAACAGGGTTTGGCTACACCTTC
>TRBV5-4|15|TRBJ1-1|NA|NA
CASTKSRGAGAEAFF
TGTGCCAGCACCAAATCGAGGGGGGCTGGGGCTGAAGCTTTCTTT
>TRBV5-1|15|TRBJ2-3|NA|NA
CASSPRGWSPDTQYF
TGCGCCAGCAGCCCGAGAGGGTGGTCGCCGGATACGCAGTATTTT
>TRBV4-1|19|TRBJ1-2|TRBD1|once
CASSQDWGTGFGANYGYTF
TGCGCCAGCAGCCAAGATTGGGGGACAGGGTTCGGGGCCAACTATGGCTACACCTTC
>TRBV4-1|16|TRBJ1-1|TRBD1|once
CASSHRQGEWNTEAFF
TGCGCCAGCAGCCATCGACAGGGCGAGTGGAACACTGAAGCTTTCTTT
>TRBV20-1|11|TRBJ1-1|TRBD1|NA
CSAHPDRVAFF
TGCAGTGCCCACCCGGACAGGGTGGCTTTCTTT
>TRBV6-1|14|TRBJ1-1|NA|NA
CASKGGVGNTEAFF
TGTGCCAGCAAGGGAGGTGTCGGTAACACTGAAGCTTTCTTT
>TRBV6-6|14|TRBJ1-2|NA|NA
CASSWGDSNYGYTF
TGTGCCAGCAGTTGGGGTGACAGTAACTATGGCTACACCTTC
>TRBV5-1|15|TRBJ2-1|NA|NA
CASSPFGGGQDEQFF
TGCGCCAGCAGCCCCTTCGGGGGTGGCCAGGATGAGCAGTTCTTC
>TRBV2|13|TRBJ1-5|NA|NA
CASSEESGQPQHF
TGTGCCAGCAGTGAGGAATCGGGTCAGCCCCAGCATTTT
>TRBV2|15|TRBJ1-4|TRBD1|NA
CASRETGTVNEKLFF
TGTGCCAGTAGGGAAACAGGGACAGTTAATGAAAAACTGTTTTTT
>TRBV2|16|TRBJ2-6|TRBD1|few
CASSGQGARGANVLTF
TGTGCCAGCAGTGGACAGGGGGCGCGGGGGGCCAACGTCCTGACTTTC
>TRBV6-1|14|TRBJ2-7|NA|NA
CASSTAGALYEQYF
TGTGCCAGCAGTACGGCGGGGGCCTTGTACGAGCAGTACTTC
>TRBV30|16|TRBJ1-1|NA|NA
CAWRMSGRGLSTEAFF
TGTGCCTGGAGGATGTCGGGCAGGGGTTTGAGCACTGAAGCTTTCTTT
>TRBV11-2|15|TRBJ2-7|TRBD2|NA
CASTDSGRRSYEQYF
TGTGCCAGCACCGATAGCGGGAGAAGGTCCTACGAGCAGTACTTC
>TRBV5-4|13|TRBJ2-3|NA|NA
CASSLPTTDTQYF
TGTGCCAGCAGCTTGCCCACCACAGATACGCAGTATTTT
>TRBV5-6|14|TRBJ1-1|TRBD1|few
CASSKGQLNTEAFF
TGTGCCAGCAGCAAGGGACAGCTGAACACTGAAGCTTTCTTT
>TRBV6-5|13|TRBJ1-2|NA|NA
CASRAGRFRGYTF
TGTGCCAGCAGGGCGGGCCGCTTCAGAGGCTACACCTTC
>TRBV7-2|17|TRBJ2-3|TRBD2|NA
CASSTRNRLASTDTQYF
TGTGCCAGCAGCACCCGAAACCGACTAGCTAGCACAGATACGCAGTATTTT
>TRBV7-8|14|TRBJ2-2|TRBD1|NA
CASSSYRGSGELFF
TGTGCCAGCAGTTCGTACAGGGGATCGGGGGAGCTGTTTTTT
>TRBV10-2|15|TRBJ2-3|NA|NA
CASSRPGLATDTQYF
TGCGCCAGCAGTCGTCCGGGACTGGCCACAGATACGCAGTATTTT
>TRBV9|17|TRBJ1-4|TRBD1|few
CASSPSDGQGRNEKLFF
TGTGCCAGCAGCCCATCCGATGGACAGGGACGTAACGAAAAACTGTTTTTT
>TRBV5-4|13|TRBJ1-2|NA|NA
CASSNREDYGYTF
TGTGCCAGCAGCAACAGGGAGGACTATGGCTACACCTTC
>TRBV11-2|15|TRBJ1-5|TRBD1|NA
CASSWGTGGDQPQHF
TGTGCCAGCAGCTGGGGGACAGGGGGCGATCAGCCCCAGCATTTT
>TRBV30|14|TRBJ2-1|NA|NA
CAWSIRGGGLTQFF
TGTGCCTGGAGCATCAGGGGGGGAGGGCTTACGCAGTTCTTC
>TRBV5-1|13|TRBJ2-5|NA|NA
CASSLEAEETQYF
TGCGCCAGCAGCTTGGAGGCGGAAGAGACCCAGTACTTC
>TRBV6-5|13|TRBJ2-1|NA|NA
CAVRFGTYNEQFF
TGTGCCGTAAGGTTCGGGACTTACAATGAGCAGTTCTTC
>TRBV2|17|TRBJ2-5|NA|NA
CASSKQGTQTQQETQYF
TGTGCCAGCAGTAAACAGGGAACCCAAACCCAGCAAGAGACCCAGTACTTC
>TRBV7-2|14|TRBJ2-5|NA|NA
CASSLRPGVETQYF
TGTGCCAGCAGCTTACGCCCGGGGGTCGAGACCCAGTACTTC
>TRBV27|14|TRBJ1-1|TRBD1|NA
CASKGQGIGTEAFF
TGTGCCAGCAAGGGACAGGGGATAGGGACTGAAGCTTTCTTT
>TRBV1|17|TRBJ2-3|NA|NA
CTSSQDRGSEGTDTQYF
TGCACCAGCAGCCAAGATCGCGGGTCCGAAGGCACAGATACGCAGTATTTT
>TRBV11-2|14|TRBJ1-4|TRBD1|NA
CASSPDRGRGKLFF
TGTGCCAGCAGTCCTGACAGGGGCAGGGGAAAACTGTTTTTT
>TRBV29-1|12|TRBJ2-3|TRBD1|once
CSVTGGTDTQYF
TGCAGCGTGACAGGGGGCACAGATACGCAGTATTTT
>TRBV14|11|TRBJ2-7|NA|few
CASSDYYEQYF
TGTGCCAGCAGCGATTACTACGAGCAGTACTTC
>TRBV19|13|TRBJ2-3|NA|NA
CASSISPSDTQYF
TGTGCCAGTAGTATCTCTCCATCAGATACGCAGTATTTT
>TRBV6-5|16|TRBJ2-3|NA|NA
CASSYSRRPSTDTQYF
TGTGCCAGCAGTTACTCGCGCCGTCCGAGCACAGATACGCAGTATTTT
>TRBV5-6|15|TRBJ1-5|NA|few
CASSLGSGSNQPQHF
TGTGCCAGCAGCTTGGGGTCGGGGAGCAATCAGCCCCAGCATTTT
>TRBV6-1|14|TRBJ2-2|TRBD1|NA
CASTWTGGGGELFF
TGTGCCAGCACTTGGACAGGGGGCGGCGGGGAGCTGTTTTTT
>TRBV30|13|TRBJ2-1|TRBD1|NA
CAWSHRGYNEQFF
TGTGCCTGGTCCCACAGGGGGTACAATGAGCAGTTCTTC
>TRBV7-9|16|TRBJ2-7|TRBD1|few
CASSSNQGTGAYEQYF
TGTGCCAGCAGCTCGAACCAGGGGACAGGGGCCTACGAGCAGTACTTC
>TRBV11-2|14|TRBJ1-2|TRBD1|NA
CASSSHTGGSGYTF
TGTGCCAGCAGCTCCCATACAGGGGGCAGCGGCTACACCTTC
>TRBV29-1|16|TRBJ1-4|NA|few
CSVGSVGGMGNEKLFF
TGCAGCGTTGGTTCTGTAGGGGGTATGGGGAATGAAAAACTGTTTTTT
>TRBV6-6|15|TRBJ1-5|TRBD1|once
CASETGLGGNQPQHF
TGTGCCAGCGAGACAGGGTTGGGGGGCAATCAGCCCCAGCATTTT
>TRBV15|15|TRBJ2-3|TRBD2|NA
CATSRGAGPTDTQYF
TGTGCCACCAGCAGGGGAGCGGGACCCACAGATACGCAGTATTTT
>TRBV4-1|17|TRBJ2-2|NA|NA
CASSQDEARAITGELFF
TGCGCCAGCAGCCAAGATGAGGCCCGGGCGATCACCGGGGAGCTGTTTTTT